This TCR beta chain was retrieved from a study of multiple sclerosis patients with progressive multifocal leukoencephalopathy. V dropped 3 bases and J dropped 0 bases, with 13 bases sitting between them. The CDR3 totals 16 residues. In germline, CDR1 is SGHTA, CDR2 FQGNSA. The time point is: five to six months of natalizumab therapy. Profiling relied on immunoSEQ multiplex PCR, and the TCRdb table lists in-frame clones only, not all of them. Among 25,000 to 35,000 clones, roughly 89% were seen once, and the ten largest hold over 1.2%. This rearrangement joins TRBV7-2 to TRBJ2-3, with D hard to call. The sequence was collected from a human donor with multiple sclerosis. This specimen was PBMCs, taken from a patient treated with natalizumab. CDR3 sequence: CASSFRLGISTDTQYF. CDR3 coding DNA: TGTGCCAGCAGCTTTCGACTGGGCATAAGCACAGATACGCAGTATTTT.